A single count supports the clone carrying this T cell receptor (beta chain). What it recognizes is unknown. These data originate in a study of PD-1 blockade in mismatch repair-deficient tumors. On the study more broadly: Patients had more than ten mismatch repair-deficient cancer types, all previously treated and progressing.

Sequencing used immunoSEQ multiplex PCR; TCRdb keeps in-frame clones, though not all of them. The data show some 85,000 clones, approximately 80% seen once. Findings and limits, study-wide: After pembrolizumab, tumor-resident clones rose rapidly, then generally contracted before radiologic responses.

The CDR3 has 14 residues. Germline-derived CDR1 and CDR2 are MNHNY and SVGAGI (reference sequence). V dropped 6 bases and J dropped 2; count of bases not matched to a gene: 6. Every patient had mismatch repair deficiency by PCR or immunohistochemistry. TCRs were sequenced from a few patients responding to pembrolizumab. The sequencing used peripheral blood, collected 44 weeks after starting pembrolizumab. The source of this sequence is an adult with mismatch repair-deficient cancer. The V gene is TRBV6-6, the J gene TRBJ2-7, with TRBD2 matching 8 bases. CDR3 DNA sequence: TGTGCCAGCAGGGGGAGCGGGAGCCCCTACGAGCAGTACTTC. Translated, it gives CASRGSGSPYEQYF.